This TCR beta chain is drawn from a study of prognosis after radiotherapy for stage I lung cancer. On the study more broadly: The patients included approximately 15 who had newly diagnosed primary stage I lung tumors, along with 5 or 6 others who had oligometastatic NSCLC after their primary tumor had been surgically resected. The non-small cell lung cancer patients were all regarded as unsuitable for surgery on medical grounds. The study enrolled some 12 men and about six women as patients, aged roughly 53 to 90 with a median of approximately 70 years.

Multiplex PCR in two rounds served to amplify TCR beta CDR3 from genomic DNA. The use of primers specific to each TRBV and TRBJ gene characterized first-round PCR. One entry per CDR3 protein results from TCRdb running MiXCR on the multiplex PCR reads. The data hold 20,000 to 25,000 distinct CDR3 sequences, with approximately 40% observed a single time. This clonotype was seen at least ten times. V dropped 4 bases and J dropped 6; count of bases not matched to a gene: 9. CDR3 length equals 16 residues. The germline V gene has CDR1 SQVTM and CDR2 ANQGSEA. The origin of this receptor is a donor aged 50 or older with non-small cell lung cancer. Sample: PBMCs, taken before or after stereotactic body radiation therapy (not recorded which). This chain uses TRBV29-1 with TRBJ2-1; 13 bases are a match to TRBD2. This CDR3 reads CSVGGGLAGMVNEQFF. For the CDR3, the DNA is TGCAGCGTTGGGGGGGGACTAGCGGGAATGGTCAATGAGCAGTTCTTC.